This TCR beta chain was profiled in a study of blood T cell repertoires in COVID-19. At the level of the study: Italy, Spain and the United States were the sources of the convalescent and acute COVID-19 samples. PBMCs, B-cell-depleted T cells, or T cells were the source of the cDNA or gDNA that made up the material.

How the authors handled the data: Estimates of nucleated cell counts were drawn from the amplification of reference gene primers. Sequenced by immunoSEQ multiplex PCR; TCRdb stores in-frame clones only, minus some. Clone size and the V and J calls come from that table; the DNA yielded D and trimming. The sample includes over 15,000 clones, 80% to 90% of them seen just once. The CDR3 is made up of 15 amino acids. V gave up 6 bases and J gave up 5 bases; unmatched junction bases: 9. Germline V lookup: CDR1 MNHEY, CDR2 SMNVEV (reference sequence). The chain combines TRBV27 with TRBJ2-1, with TRBD1 matching over 8 bases. The clonotype comes from a man in his sixties or seventies in a cohort sampled during active COVID-19. Input material: peripheral blood. The CDR3 nucleotides read TGTGCCAGCAGGAACGGACAGGGTACCCACAATGAGCAGTTCTTC. Its translation is CASRNGQGTHNEQFF.